Below, 10 T cell receptor beta chains from the same sample are listed, as sequenced in a study of blood T cell repertoires in COVID-19. TCRdb's table, derived via immunoSEQ multiplex PCR, lists solely in-frame clones and lacks some. The sample contains a few hundred thousand clones, over 75% of which appear only once. Source material: PBMCs or T cells enriched from blood (not recorded which). Receptor source: a middle-aged man in a cohort exposed to, infected with or recovered from COVID-19 (not recorded which).

V and J are TRBV13 and TRBJ2-2; the D is unclear. V shed 2 bases and J shed 4 bases, with 5 bases lying between them. This CDR3 has 13 amino acids. CDR1 is PRHDT and CDR2 is FYEKMQ in the germline V gene (reference sequence). The chain's CDR3 is CASSLSGTGELFF. The CDR3 coding sequence is TGTGCCAGCAGCTTATCAGGCACCGGGGAGCTGTTTTTT.

The chain couples TRBV3-1 (or the pseudogene TRBV3-2) to TRBJ1-3; no definite D call. Per the germline V gene, CDR1 is LGHDT and CDR2 is YNNKEL (reference sequence). Trimming left V 1 base short and J 0 bases short, with 10 bases between. The CDR3 runs to 16 residues. The chain's CDR3 is CASSQVQYYSGNTIYF. Here the CDR3 DNA reads TGTGCCAGCAGCCAAGTTCAGTACTACTCTGGAAACACCATATATTTT.

Concerning this clone: Distinct nucleotide sequences in the sample also encode this CDR3. The chain combines TRBV27 with TRBJ2-4, with D perhaps TRBD2 (5 bases). CDR1 is MNHEY and CDR2 is SMNVEV in the germline V gene (reference sequence). The V end lost 2 bases, the J end lost 0 bases, and 8 bases lay between the germline ends. The CDR3 has 15 amino acids. CDR3 region: CASSLRGLAKNIQYF. CDR3 DNA: TGTGCCAGCAGTTTACGGGGTCTAGCCAAAAACATTCAGTACTTC.

This sequence joins TRBV30 and TRBJ1-3, with D possibly TRBD1 on 6 matching bases. V shed 8 bases and J shed 4 bases, with 15 bases lying between them. CDR1 and CDR2 from the germline V gene are GTSNPN and SVGIG (reference sequence). The CDR3 has 13 amino acids. The CDR3 region has the DNA TGTGCCCGCGGACTTGGACAGGGAAACACCATATATTTT. Amino acids: CARGLGQGNTIYF. The whole variable domain, filled in from reference TRBV30 and TRBJ1-3, reads SQTIHQWPATLVQPVGSPLSLECTVEGTSNPNLYWYRQAAGRGLQLLFYSVGIGQISSEVPQNLSASRPQDRQFILSSKKLLLSDSGFYLCARGLGQGNTIYFGEGSWLTVV.

The rearrangement uses TRBV7-9 and TRBJ1-1, with no clear D. V gave up 3 bases and J gave up 7 bases, with 15 bases separating them. The CDR3 covers 14 residues. Germline CDR1 reads SEHNR; CDR2 reads FQNEAQ (reference sequence). DNA for the CDR3: TGTGCCAGCAGCTTCTCCGGGGTCGGAGGTGAAGCTTTCTTT. It is translated as CASSFSGVGGEAFF.

The chain links TRBV30 to TRBJ1-2; D not resolved. The germline V gene has CDR1 GTSNPN and CDR2 SVGIG (reference sequence). CDR3 length: 13 residues. V was pared by 5 bases and J by 3 bases, with 13 bases between. The CDR3 sequence is CAWRPTADYGYTF. CDR3 nucleotides: TGTGCCTGGCGCCCGACGGCGGACTATGGCTACACCTTC.

The chain joins TRBV5-4 to TRBJ1-6; tentatively, D is TRBD1 (6 bases). V shed 2 bases and J shed 10 bases, with 10 bases lying between them. This CDR3 is built from 13 residues. CDR1 and CDR2 (germline): SGHNT, YYREEE (reference sequence). DNA of the CDR3: TGTGCCAGCAGCTTTACAGGGCCCTCACCCCTCCACTTT. This translates into CASSFTGPSPLHF.

This chain joins TRBV11-2 and TRBJ2-7, with a weak D call TRBD1 (7 bases). V gave up 4 bases and J gave up 7 bases, with 32 bases separating them. This CDR3 is 19 amino acids long. Germline V gene sequence: CDR1 SGHAT, CDR2 FQNNGV. Here the CDR3 DNA reads TGTGCCAGCAGCTCCCTGATGCTTCAGGGGGGCCCTTCGTCGGGGGAGCAGTACTTC. Translating it yields CASSSLMLQGGPSSGEQYF.

The chain uses TRBV11-2 and TRBJ2-7; D ambiguous. Germline V gene sequence: CDR1 SGHAT, CDR2 FQNNGV. V dropped 5 bases and J dropped 0 bases, with 11 bases sitting between them. The CDR3 length is 14 residues. CDR3 in amino acids: CASSRGGSSYEQYF. For the CDR3, the DNA is TGTGCCAGCAGCCGTGGCGGAAGCTCCTACGAGCAGTACTTC.

This chain uses TRBV27 with TRBJ1-6; maybe TRBD1 (5 bases). The germline V and J ends were trimmed by 3 bases and 4 bases, with 10 bases remaining between them. This CDR3 comprises 15 residues. Germline V CDR1 and CDR2: MNHEY, SMNVEV (reference sequence). The CDR3 protein is CASSFRADYNSPLHF. The CDR3 DNA sequence: TGTGCCAGCAGTTTCAGGGCCGATTATAATTCACCCCTCCACTTT.